A single sample is the source of the 29 T cell receptor beta chains below, sequenced in a study of T-cell reconstitution after alpha-beta-depleted transplantation in children. TCRbeta library construction was performed incorporating unique molecular identifiers. TCRdb processed the PCR reads anew with MiXCR; each CDR3 protein has one entry. The sample records a few hundred thousand distinct CDR3 sequences, approximately 10% being singletons. The input for sequencing was PBMCs from the stem cell graft donor, taken from the stem cell graft. The receptors originated from a human donor who donated a stem cell graft to a child with acute lymphoblastic leukemia.

The rearrangement links TRBV20-1 to TRBJ1-1; 8 bases agree with TRBD1. The germline V gene encodes CDR1 DFQATT and CDR2 SNEGSKA (reference sequence). The V and J ends lost 6 bases and 0 bases, in that order; junction bases with no gene match: 3. This CDR3 spans 13 amino acids. CDR3 DNA: TGCAGTGCGAGACAGGGGATGAACACTGAAGCTTTCTTT. It codes for CSARQGMNTEAFF.

A few counts support this clonotype. The genes are TRBV7-9 and TRBJ2-1; maybe TRBD2 (6 bases). The CDR3 is made up of 16 amino acids. The germline CDR1 and CDR2 sequences are SEHNR and FQNEAQ (reference sequence). V was clipped by 1 base and J by 4 bases, with 14 bases between them. The CDR3: CASSLGGLASYNEQFF. CDR3 DNA: TGTGCCAGCAGCTTAGGAGGTCTAGCGAGTTACAATGAGCAGTTCTTC.

V is TRBV4-2 and J is TRBJ1-4; possibly TRBD1 for D (5 bases). The CDR3 totals 13 residues. Germline V gene data show CDR1 as LGHNA and CDR2 as YNFKEQ. Deletions cut 4 bases from V and 9 bases from J, with 12 bases between. In DNA form, the CDR3 reads TGTGCCAGCAGCCCCCTGGACAACCAAAAACTGTTTTTT. It specifies CASSPLDNQKLFF.

CDR3 loop: CSAPRVGGTDTQYF. CDR3 bases: TGCAGTGCCCCCCGGGTGGGGGGAACAGATACGCAGTATTTT. This chain joins TRBV20-1 and TRBJ2-3; tentatively, D is TRBD2 (6 bases). Germline CDR1 reads DFQATT; CDR2 reads SNEGSKA (reference sequence). The length of the CDR3 is 14 residues. Between the trimmed V and J ends, which lost 6 bases and 3 bases, there was a span of 16 bases.

This clonotype was detected ten times or more. The V and J genes are TRBV10-3 and TRBJ1-5; tentative D call: TRBD1 (5 bases). The CDR3 contains 14 residues. The germline V and J ends were trimmed by 3 bases and 7 bases, with 13 bases remaining between them. Germline V gene sequence: CDR1 ENHRY, CDR2 SYGVKD. CDR3 in DNA: TGTGCCATCAGTGAAGGGGTGGGGCAGCAGCCCCAGCATTTT. Translating it yields CAISEGVGQQPQHF.

The chain joins TRBV11-2 to TRBJ2-3; 7 bases line up with TRBD1. Germline V lookup: CDR1 SGHAT, CDR2 FQNNGV. Losses at the gene ends were 4 bases for V and 0 bases for J; bases not matched to a gene: 7. The CDR3 is 16 amino acids. Here the CDR3 reads CASSSGTVPSTDTQYF. CDR3 nucleotide sequence: TGTGCCAGCAGCTCAGGGACAGTCCCTAGCACAGATACGCAGTATTTT.

The sample holds many counts of this clonotype. The V call is TRBV12-3 or TRBV12-4, the J call TRBJ2-5, with TRBD2 as a possible D gene (6 bases). This CDR3 has 15 residues. Trimming cost V 5 bases and J 1 base, with 14 bases left between them. CDR3 loop: CASSLRTKPQETQYF. CDR3 bases: TGTGCCAGCAGTCTGCGGACTAAACCCCAAGAGACCCAGTACTTC.

This chain joins TRBV20-1 and TRBJ2-1, with D perhaps matching TRBD1 (6 bases). The V end was cut by 5 bases, the J end by 7 bases, with 9 bases between. The germline V gene encodes CDR1 DFQATT and CDR2 SNEGSKA (reference sequence). The CDR3 covers 11 residues. CDR3 region: CSAQGPNEQFF. As DNA, the CDR3 is TGCAGTGCTCAGGGGCCAAATGAGCAGTTCTTC.

This clonotype was found many times. This chain joins TRBV5-1 and TRBJ2-7, with TRBD2 matching 7 bases. The CDR3 runs to 15 residues. V trimming: 6 bases; J trimming: 2 bases; junction bases outside the gene matches: 11. From germline, CDR1 is SGHRS and CDR2 YFSETQ. In DNA form, the CDR3 reads TGCGCCAGCACCTCGGACGGGGGAGGGCCCTACGAGCAGTACTTC. The encoded protein is CASTSDGGGPYEQYF.

This clonotype has ten or more counts. The chain uses TRBV27 and TRBJ2-3, with a possible D match to TRBD2 (6 bases). Germline lookup yields CDR1 MNHEY and CDR2 SMNVEV (reference sequence). This CDR3 is 16 amino acids long. The V end lost 4 bases, the J end lost 8 bases, and 22 bases lay between the germline ends. This CDR3 is CASSSLGTRGVGTQYF. The CDR3 nucleotides are TGTGCCAGCAGTTCACTAGGGACGCGGGGTGTTGGTACGCAGTATTTT.

This clonotype was detected ten times or more. V usage is TRBV6-2 or TRBV6-3 and J usage is TRBJ2-7; 7 bases match TRBD2. Trimming cost V 2 bases and J 3 bases; bases outside gene matches: 7. Looked up from germline, CDR1 is MNHEY and CDR2 is SVGEGT. This CDR3 has 15 amino acids. CDR3 sequence reads: CASSYLGTTIYEQYF. The CDR3 coding sequence is TGTGCCAGCAGTTACCTCGGGACTACTATCTACGAGCAGTACTTC.

This clonotype was recorded a few times. The chain employs TRBV10-3 and TRBJ2-3, with 12 bases fitting TRBD2. The CDR3 is 13 amino acids. Germline V lookup: CDR1 ENHRY, CDR2 SYGVKD. Trimming removed 6 bases from V and 5 bases from J; junction bases left unmatched: 0. The CDR3 is CAIRGLAGDTQYF. CDR3 sequence (DNA): TGTGCCATCAGGGGACTAGCGGGAGATACGCAGTATTTT.

The chain employs TRBV7-9 and TRBJ2-7; 11 bases align to TRBD2. This CDR3 is 15 amino acids long. V was pared by 5 bases and J by 4 bases, with 7 bases of the junction left unmatched. Germline V CDR1 and CDR2: SEHNR, FQNEAQ (reference sequence). CDR3 nucleotide sequence: TGTGCCAGCAGCCCCACTAGCGGGAGAACATACGAGCAGTACTTC. Its translation: CASSPTSGRTYEQYF. The whole variable domain, remainder taken from reference TRBV7-9 and TRBJ2-7, is DTGVSQNPRHKITKRGQNVTFRCDPISEHNRLYWYRQTLGQGPEFLTYFQNEAQLEKSRLLSDRFSAERPKGSFSTLEIQRTEQGDSAMYLCASSPTSGRTYEQYFGPGTRLTVT.

At least ten counts were recorded for this clonotype. This chain connects TRBV7-2 to TRBJ2-2, with TRBD2 identical over 11 bases. J was trimmed by 5 bases and V by 5 bases; bases with no gene match: 7. Germline V lookup: CDR1 SGHTA, CDR2 FQGNSA. This CDR3 is 16 amino acids long. The CDR3 protein is CASSQLTSGKTGELFF. The CDR3 nucleotides are TGTGCCAGCAGCCAGTTGACTAGCGGGAAAACCGGGGAGCTGTTTTTT.

This chain joins TRBV9 and TRBJ1-1, with a weak D call TRBD1 (5 bases). Germline V gene data show CDR1 as SGDLS and CDR2 as YYNGEE. There are 15 residues in the CDR3. V was shortened by 0 bases and J by 10 bases, with 19 bases between the two germline ends. CDR3 bases: TGTGCCAGCAGCGTAGGTGAACCAGGGAGTTTGGGAGCTTTCTTT. This translates into CASSVGEPGSLGAFF.

The sample holds a few counts of this clonotype. This chain joins TRBV5-1 and TRBJ1-5, with D possibly TRBD1 on 5 matching bases. There are 15 residues in the CDR3. Per germline, CDR1 SGHRS and CDR2 YFSETQ. Trimming removed 0 bases at V and 2 bases at J, with 9 bases between. The CDR3 is CASSLGGTGNQPQHF. The CDR3 nucleotides are TGCGCCAGCAGCTTGGGGGGGACGGGCAATCAGCCCCAGCATTTT.

The chain joins TRBV7-6 to TRBJ2-3; no definite D call. Per the germline V gene, CDR1 is SGHVS and CDR2 is FNYEAQ. The CDR3 spans 16 residues. V shed 0 bases and J shed 3 bases, with 13 bases lying between them. The CDR3 protein is CASSLAAPIGTDTQYF. The DNA for the CDR3 is TGTGCCAGCAGCTTAGCGGCACCTATAGGGACAGATACGCAGTATTTT. Full variable domain (outside the CDR3, taken from reference TRBV7-6 and TRBJ2-3): GAGVSQSPRYKVTKRGQDVALRCDPISGHVSLYWYRQALGQGPEFLTYFNYEAQQDKSGLPNDRFSAERPEGSISTLTIQRTEQRDSAMYRCASSLAAPIGTDTQYFGPGTRLTVL.

The chain links TRBV5-6 to TRBJ2-7; D unclear. The CDR3 loop spans 15 amino acids. V lost 2 bases to trimming and J lost 5 bases, with 17 bases between them. Per the germline V gene, CDR1 is SGHDT and CDR2 is YYEEEE. The DNA for the CDR3 is TGTGCCAGCAGCTTTTCTACCCTCCCCTTCCACGAGCAGTACTTC. Translated: CASSFSTLPFHEQYF.

This clonotype was counted many times. This chain links TRBV28 with TRBJ2-7; no clear D. The germline gives CDR1 MDHEN, CDR2 SYDVKM. V was pared by 6 bases and J by 4 bases, with 7 bases between. The CDR3 totals 11 residues. The CDR3 region is CASRQSYEQYF. CDR3 in DNA: TGTGCCAGCAGACAGAGTTACGAGCAGTACTTC.

This clonotype was observed a handful of times. The chain links TRBV7-8 to TRBJ1-6; TRBD1 aligns across 8 bases. There are 16 residues in the CDR3. The trim removed 5 bases at V and 8 bases at J, leaving 11 bases unmatched. Per germline, CDR1 SGHVS and CDR2 FQNEAQ. The CDR3 coding sequence is TGTGCCAGCAGCCCTACAGGGGGAATCATGGATTCACCCCTCCACTTT. This gives the protein CASSPTGGIMDSPLHF.

The V call is TRBV5-1, the J call TRBJ2-6, with D possibly being TRBD1 (5 bases). The length of the CDR3 is 15 residues. CDR1 and CDR2 (germline): SGHRS, YFSETQ. V lost 0 bases to trimming and J lost 3 bases, with 7 bases between them. The CDR3 DNA sequence: TGCGCCAGCAGCTTGGAAGGGGTTGGGGCCAACGTCCTGACTTTC. The encoded protein is CASSLEGVGANVLTF.

J is TRBJ2-7 and V is TRBV5-1; 8 nucleotides agree with TRBD1. With V trimmed by 0 bases and J by 6 bases, 5 bases remained unmatched. Germline CDR1 reads SGHRS; CDR2 reads YFSETQ. This CDR3 contains 14 residues. The CDR3: CASSLASGGGEQYF. The DNA for the CDR3 is TGCGCCAGCAGCTTGGCTTCAGGGGGCGGCGAGCAGTACTTC.

The chain uses TRBV12-3 or TRBV12-4 and TRBJ1-5; possibly TRBD1 for D (6 bases). V lost 3 bases to trimming and J lost 6 bases, with 12 bases between them. This CDR3 contains 14 residues. CDR3 residues: CASSLTGGFQPQHF. In DNA, the CDR3 is TGTGCCAGCAGTTTGACCGGGGGCTTTCAGCCCCAGCATTTT.

The rearrangement links TRBV2 to TRBJ2-1, with 13 bases aligning to TRBD2. V shed 6 bases, J shed 0 bases, and the junction held 8 bases outside the gene matches. CDR3 size: 18 residues. Germline lookup yields CDR1 SNHLY and CDR2 FYNNEI. This chain's CDR3 is CASSETGTSGTSYNEQFF. DNA for the CDR3: TGTGCCAGCAGCGAGACCGGGACTAGCGGGACCTCCTACAATGAGCAGTTCTTC.

The chain employs TRBV6-5 and TRBJ2-7; a possible D gene is TRBD1 (5 bases). The length of the CDR3 is 14 residues. Looked up from germline, CDR1 is MNHEY and CDR2 is SVGAGI. The ends were cut back, 2 bases at V and 5 bases at J, with 13 bases in the middle. In nucleotides, the CDR3 is TGTGCCAGCAGTTACGACGTCAGGGAAGACGAGCAGTACTTC. Its protein product is CASSYDVREDEQYF.

This clonotype has just a few counts. V usage is TRBV28 and J usage is TRBJ1-1; D remains unclear. Deletions cut 3 bases from V and 6 bases from J, with 8 bases between. CDR1 MDHEN and CDR2 SYDVKM come from the germline V gene. The CDR3 is 12 amino acids. The CDR3 sequence: CASSFGIAEAFF. DNA of the CDR3: TGTGCCAGCAGTTTTGGGATTGCTGAAGCTTTCTTT.

Concerning this clonotype: A junction end diverges from the germline sequence, so it may reflect a read error. The rearrangement uses TRBV6-5 and TRBJ2-3; TRBD1 matches at 8 bases. The CDR3 has 14 amino acids. From germline, CDR1 is MNHEY and CDR2 SVGAGI. CDR3 DNA: TGTGCCAGCAGCTACTCTACAGGGGGAGATACGCAGTATTTT. This gives the protein CASSYSTGGDTQYF.

In this sample, this clonotype turned up many times. This chain links TRBV5-5 with TRBJ1-5; D is possibly TRBD1 (5 bases). V lost 1 base, J lost 4 bases, and 21 bases lay in between. The CDR3 loop spans 18 amino acids. Per germline, CDR1 SGHKS and CDR2 YYEKEE (reference sequence). The CDR3, as DNA: TGTGCCAGCAGCTTGAGCGGGGCCGGGTCAGGTAGGAATCAGCCCCAGCATTTT. Its protein is CASSLSGAGSGRNQPQHF.

This clonotype appeared a few times. This rearrangement joins TRBV7-2 to TRBJ2-1, with D possibly being TRBD1 (5 bases). Looked up from germline, CDR1 is SGHTA and CDR2 is FQGNSA. Trimming took off 8 bases at V and 7 bases at J, with 18 bases between the two ends. The length of the CDR3 is 14 residues. CDR3 nucleotide sequence: TGTGCCAGCCATAAAGGGGCTATCGTTAATGAGCAGTTCTTC. Translation: CASHKGAIVNEQFF. Looking up the rest from reference TRBV7-2 and TRBJ2-1 gives the full variable domain: GAGVSQSPSNKVTEKGKDVELRCDPISGHTALYWYRQSLGQGLEFLIYFQGNSAPDKSGLPSDRFSAERTGGSVSTLTIQRTQQEDSAVYLCASHKGAIVNEQFFGPGTRLTVL.